The 29 T cell receptor beta chains below were found in one sample sequenced in a study of EBV T-cell therapy then PD-1 blockade in nasopharyngeal carcinoma. Treatment denoted: AdE1-LMPpoly-expanded autologous EBV-specific T-cell therapy followed by anti-PD-1 nivolumab. TCRdb keeps only in-frame clones here, not all; method: immunoSEQ multiplex PCR. This sample has 20,000 to 25,000 clones, with under 90% found just once. The antigens of these receptors remain unknown. Sequencing used CD8+ T cells from blood, obtained at day -245 from a patient whose treatment included autologous EBV-specific T cells and nivolumab. Receptors originate from a middle-aged man with nasopharyngeal carcinoma.

The genes are TRBV9 and TRBJ1-2; D is ambiguous. Germline CDR1 is SGDLS and CDR2 is YYNGEE. V gave up 4 bases and J gave up 0 bases, with 10 bases separating them. This CDR3 region has 14 residues. The CDR3 region has the DNA TGTGCCAGCAGCCTGGACGGCGCTAACTATGGCTACACCTTC. This gives the protein CASSLDGANYGYTF.

V usage is TRBV27 and J usage is TRBJ1-6, with D possibly matching TRBD1 (6 bases). The germline CDR1 and CDR2 sequences are MNHEY and SMNVEV (reference sequence). V was cut by 5 bases and J by 8 bases, with 16 bases left in between. This CDR3 is built from 15 residues. CDR3 region: CASSPDRGPYSPLHF. The CDR3 DNA follows: TGTGCCAGCAGTCCAGACCGGGGGCCTTATTCACCCCTCCACTTT.

The CDR3 reads CASSGGMGDSSDTQYF. Written as DNA, the CDR3 is TGTGCCAGCAGTGGAGGCATGGGGGACTCCAGTGATACGCAGTATTTT. V is TRBV6-1 and J is TRBJ2-3; a weak D match, TRBD2 (6 bases). Germline assignment: CDR1 MNHNS and CDR2 SASEGT. Trimming left V 4 bases short and J 6 bases short, with 20 bases between. The CDR3 spans 16 residues.

This clone was seen only once. This chain links TRBV6-6 with TRBJ1-2; maybe TRBD1 (5 bases). From germline, CDR1 is MNHNY and CDR2 SVGAGI (reference sequence). The V gene lost 7 bases and the J gene lost 4 bases, with 10 bases spanning the gap. The CDR3 is made up of 12 amino acids. The CDR3 coding sequence is TGTGCCAGCACCGGGGACCTCTATGGCTACACCTTC. Translating it yields CASTGDLYGYTF.

The rearrangement joins TRBV3-1 (or the pseudogene TRBV3-2) to TRBJ1-5; D not resolved. This CDR3 is built from 15 residues. V was shortened by 1 base and J by 0 bases, with 7 bases between the two germline ends. CDR1 is LGHDT and CDR2 is YNNKEL in the germline V gene (reference sequence). The CDR3 loop is CASSQGRYSNQPQHF. In nucleotides, the CDR3 is TGTGCCAGCAGCCAAGGGCGGTATAGCAATCAGCCCCAGCATTTT.

The J gene is TRBJ1-5, the V gene TRBV11-2; the match to TRBD1 covers 7 bases. This CDR3 is 17 amino acids long. V gave up 3 bases and J gave up 11 bases; unmatched junction bases: 19. Germline CDR1 and CDR2: SGHAT and FQNNGV. The CDR3 DNA sequence: TGTGCCAGCAGCTTGGGTTCGTCGGGACAGAGGCCGCAAGCCCAGCATTTT. It is translated as CASSLGSSGQRPQAQHF.

The chain employs TRBV7-2 and TRBJ2-1; the match to TRBD1 covers 7 bases. The CDR3 is 15 residues long. After removal of 5 bases from V and 6 bases from J, the junction contained 10 bases not matched to a gene. Germline V CDR1 and CDR2: SGHTA, FQGNSA. CDR3 coding DNA: TGTGCCAGCAGCGTAAACAGGGGTTCTAGCAATGAGCAGTTCTTC. It is translated as CASSVNRGSSNEQFF.

The chain carries TRBV4-3 and TRBJ2-7, with TRBD1 matching 9 bases. J gave up 4 bases and V 5 bases, and 6 bases lay outside the gene matches. From germline, CDR1 is LGHNA and CDR2 YSLEER. This CDR3 spans 14 amino acids. CDR3 protein: CASSSGQGRYEQYF. CDR3 DNA: TGCGCCAGCAGCTCCGGACAGGGGAGGTACGAGCAGTACTTC.

The chain uses TRBV6-5 and TRBJ2-1; 11 nucleotides agree with TRBD2. V lost 3 bases to trimming and J lost 8 bases; unmatched junction nucleotides: 3. The CDR3 has 14 amino acids. Looked up from germline, CDR1 is MNHEY and CDR2 is SVGAGI. CDR3 sequence reads: CASSYTSGGHEQFF. CDR3 sequence (DNA): TGTGCCAGCAGTTATACTAGCGGGGGTCATGAGCAGTTCTTC.

The chain links TRBV2 to TRBJ2-2; D gene unclear. V dropped 11 bases and J dropped 6 bases, with 16 bases sitting between them. Germline CDR1 reads SNHLY; CDR2 reads FYNNEI. CDR3 length: 13 residues. CDR3 protein: CAGVVGSSGELFF. CDR3 coding DNA: TGTGCCGGGGTTGTGGGGTCTTCCGGGGAGCTGTTTTTT.

The V and J genes are TRBV6-5 and TRBJ1-5; 7 nucleotides line up with TRBD1. The CDR3 runs to 14 residues. With 4 bases clipped from V and 7 bases from J, the junction kept 7 bases outside the gene matches. CDR1 is MNHEY and CDR2 is SVGAGI in the germline V gene. CDR3 nucleotide sequence: TGTGCCAGCAGTTCGTTACAGGGGCGGCAGCCCCAGCATTTT. Amino acids: CASSSLQGRQPQHF.

This chain links TRBV4-3 with TRBJ2-5, with 9 bases lining up with TRBD2. The germline V gene has CDR1 LGHNA and CDR2 YSLEER. V gave up 5 bases and J gave up 4 bases; unmatched junction bases: 11. This CDR3 is 16 amino acids long. The CDR3 loop is CASSSWEGLASETQYF. CDR3 DNA sequence: TGCGCCAGCAGCTCCTGGGAGGGACTAGCATCAGAGACCCAGTACTTC.

DNA of the CDR3: TGTGCCAGCAGTTGGGGGGGGACAGGGGCTTATAATTCACCCCTCCACTTT. Its protein product is CASSWGGTGAYNSPLHF. The rearrangement links TRBV28 to TRBJ1-6, with 10 bases aligning to TRBD1. This CDR3 spans 17 amino acids. CDR1 and CDR2 (germline): MDHEN, SYDVKM. V trimming: 4 bases; J trimming: 4 bases; junction bases outside the gene matches: 7.

This clone is labeled medium-sized. The chain is built from TRBV15 and TRBJ1-4, with 10 bases matching TRBD1. Germline lookup yields CDR1 LNHNV and CDR2 YYDKDF (reference sequence). V dropped 5 bases and J dropped 12; count of bases not matched to a gene: 9. The CDR3 is 14 residues long. This CDR3 reads CATSGGTGALELFF. The CDR3 DNA reads TGTGCCACCAGCGGCGGGACAGGGGCTCTAGAACTGTTTTTT.

The rearrangement uses TRBV2 and TRBJ2-3, with D perhaps matching TRBD2 (5 bases). CDR3 length: 14 residues. V lost 6 bases to trimming and J lost 2 bases, with 12 bases between them. The germline V gene has CDR1 SNHLY and CDR2 FYNNEI. CDR3 sequence (DNA): TGTGCCAGCAGAACGGGGAGTCCCACAGATACGCAGTATTTT. This sequence encodes CASRTGSPTDTQYF.

The rearrangement uses TRBV6-4 and TRBJ2-3; the D gene is possibly TRBD2 (5 bases). V lost 8 bases to trimming and J lost 2 bases, with 11 bases between them. Germline CDR1 and CDR2: MRHNA and SNTAGT. The CDR3 extends over 13 amino acids. As DNA, the CDR3 is TGTGCCAGCGCCCCACGGGACACAGATACGCAGTATTTT. Amino acid sequence: CASAPRDTDTQYF.

The gene calls are TRBV29-1 and TRBJ1-1, with TRBD1 matching 8 bases. The CDR3 is made up of 13 amino acids. V gave up 7 bases and J gave up 4 bases; unmatched junction bases: 8. Germline V CDR1 and CDR2: SQVTM, ANQGSEA. The CDR3 coding sequence is TGCAGCGCACAACAGGGGGAGGCCACTGAAGCTTTCTTT. Protein sequence: CSAQQGEATEAFF.

This chain links TRBV9 with TRBJ2-1, with 11 bases lining up with TRBD2. The J segment lost 9 bases and the V segment lost 4 bases, leaving 9 bases of the junction unmatched. From germline, CDR1 is SGDLS and CDR2 YYNGEE. This CDR3 has 15 residues. CDR3: CASSSSGGPTREQFF. The CDR3 DNA reads as TGTGCCAGCAGCTCTAGCGGGGGGCCTACACGTGAGCAGTTCTTC. Drawing the rest from reference TRBV9 and TRBJ2-1, the complete variable domain is DSGVTQTPKHLITATGQRVTLRCSPRSGDLSVYWYQQSLDQGLQFLIQYYNGEERAKGNILERFSAQQFPDLHSELNLSSLELGDSALYFCASSSSGGPTREQFFGPGTRLTVL.

In its sample, this clone was seen once. The J gene is TRBJ2-1, the V gene TRBV30, with D maybe TRBD1 (5 bases). This CDR3 contains 12 residues. In germline, CDR1 is GTSNPN, CDR2 SVGIG (reference sequence). V gave up 3 bases and J gave up 12 bases, with 15 bases separating them. Here the CDR3 DNA reads TGTGCCTGGAGGAGATGGGGCGTTGTGCAGTTCTTC. Its translation: CAWRRWGVVQFF.

V is TRBV13 and J is TRBJ2-1; D remains ambiguous. V was cut by 0 bases and J by 9 bases, with 9 bases left in between. The germline V gene has CDR1 PRHDT and CDR2 FYEKMQ (reference sequence). CDR3 length: 13 residues. CDR3 loop: CASSLGHLGEQFF. The CDR3 bases are TGTGCCAGCAGCTTAGGCCACCTGGGTGAGCAGTTCTTC.

This clone was recorded once. V gene TRBV4-3 combines with J gene TRBJ2-7; D might be TRBD1 (6 bases). The CDR3 runs to 13 residues. Trimming left V 0 bases short and J 3 bases short, with 6 bases between. Germline values: CDR1 LGHNA, CDR2 YSLEER. The CDR3 DNA reads TGCGCCAGCAGCCAAGACAGGGGCTACGAGCAGTACTTC. Encoded protein: CASSQDRGYEQYF.

CDR3 sequence (DNA): TGTGCCAGCAGTGACGAAGGAGAGGACTATGGCTACACCTTC. Amino acids: CASSDEGEDYGYTF. The chain joins TRBV6-1 to TRBJ1-2; D gene unclear. The V and J ends lost 3 bases and 3 bases respectively, with 11 bases between them. The CDR3 loop spans 14 amino acids. The V gene's germline CDR1 is MNHNS and CDR2 SASEGT.

The rearrangement uses TRBV5-4 and TRBJ1-1, with D maybe TRBD1 (6 bases). The CDR3 has 17 amino acids. V lost 0 bases and J lost 1, with 16 bases in between. Germline V CDR1 and CDR2: SGHNT, YYREEE (reference sequence). DNA of the CDR3: TGTGCCAGCAGCTTGGCCAGGGGCCGGCGGAAGAACACTGAAGCTTTCTTT. The encoded protein is CASSLARGRRKNTEAFF.

The genes are TRBV6-4 and TRBJ2-3, with TRBD2 identical over 7 bases. The germline V gene has CDR1 MRHNA and CDR2 SNTAGT. The CDR3 totals 14 residues. The trim removed 4 bases at V and 0 bases at J, leaving 1 base unmatched. CDR3 sequence reads: CASSARGSTDTQYF. The CDR3 nucleotides are TGTGCCAGCAGTGCGCGGGGGAGCACAGATACGCAGTATTTT.

This sequence joins TRBV6-5 and TRBJ1-2, with D possibly being TRBD1 (6 bases). Trimming took 9 bases from V and 4 from J, leaving 18 bases between them. The germline CDR1 and CDR2 sequences are MNHEY and SVGAGI. This CDR3 is built from 14 residues. The CDR3 loop is CASKWTATSYGYTF. DNA for the CDR3: TGTGCCAGTAAGTGGACAGCCACCTCCTATGGCTACACCTTC.

The rearrangement links TRBV6-1 to TRBJ2-3, with 11 bases aligning to TRBD2. V dropped 1 base and J dropped 11; count of bases not matched to a gene: 14. Germline V gives CDR1 MNHNS, CDR2 SASEGT. This CDR3 contains 17 residues. CDR3 nucleotide sequence: TGTGCCAGCAGTGAAGGTTCTACTAGCGGGGGTAACAAGGGGCAGTATTTT. It specifies CASSEGSTSGGNKGQYF.

This chain uses TRBV13 with TRBJ2-7, with D perhaps matching TRBD1 (7 bases). The CDR3 sequence is 15 residues long. Between the trimmed V and J ends, which lost 3 bases and 3 bases, there was a span of 15 bases. Germline V gene sequence: CDR1 PRHDT, CDR2 FYEKMQ (reference sequence). CDR3 sequence (DNA): TGTGCCAGCAGCTTCGCCAGGGGGGAATACTACGAGCAGTACTTC. Residues: CASSFARGEYYEQYF. The whole variable domain, remainder taken from reference TRBV13 and TRBJ2-7, is AAGVIQSPRHLIKEKRETATLKCYPIPRHDTVYWYQQGPGQDPQFLISFYEKMQSDKGSIPDRFSAQQFSDYHSELNMSSLELGDSALYFCASSFARGEYYEQYFGPGTRLTVT.

The chain uses TRBV7-9 and TRBJ2-1; 8 bases line up with TRBD1. The length of the CDR3 is 15 residues. J lost 4 bases, V lost 6 bases, and 8 bases had no gene match. The germline V gene encodes CDR1 SEHNR and CDR2 FQNEAQ (reference sequence). CDR3 residues: CASRPPGQVYNEQFF. In DNA form, the CDR3 reads TGTGCCAGCAGACCCCCGGGACAGGTATACAATGAGCAGTTCTTC.

The chain is built from TRBV7-8 and TRBJ1-5; 7 bases map to TRBD1. The CDR3 extends over 15 amino acids. Germline V gene data show CDR1 as SGHVS and CDR2 as FQNEAQ. V shed 2 bases, J shed 1 base, and the junction held 2 bases outside the gene matches. CDR3 in DNA: TGTGCCAGCAGCTTAAACAGGGGAAGCAATCAGCCCCAGCATTTT. Protein sequence: CASSLNRGSNQPQHF.